This T cell receptor (beta chain) was identified during a study of T-cell reconstitution after alpha-beta-depleted transplantation in children. TCRbeta library construction was performed incorporating unique molecular identifiers. TCRdb fed the PCR reads into MiXCR, producing one record per CDR3 protein. The sample carries about 110,000 distinct CDR3 sequences, about 9.4% recorded once. Trimming removed 5 bases at V and 0 bases at J, with 14 bases between. This CDR3 spans 16 amino acids. In germline, CDR1 is SGHTA, CDR2 FQGNSA. This clonotype showed up many times. This receptor was obtained from a human donor who donated a stem cell graft to a child with acute lymphoblastic leukemia. The gene calls are TRBV7-2 and TRBJ1-5; possible D gene TRBD1, 6 bases. The source was PBMCs from the stem cell graft donor, collected from the stem cell graft. The chain's CDR3 is CASSLGTPNSNQPQHF. The CDR3 coding sequence is TGTGCCAGCAGCCTCGGGACACCTAATAGCAATCAGCCCCAGCATTTT.